This TCR beta chain derives from a study of control samples from healthy donors and cancer patients. Profiling relied on immunoSEQ multiplex PCR, and the TCRdb table lists in-frame clones only, not all of them. The sample lists approximately 82,000 clones, 80% to 95% occurring once. Germline lookup yields CDR1 SGHKS and CDR2 YYEKEE (reference sequence). V was clipped by 2 bases and J by 3 bases, with 9 bases between them. The CDR3 consists of 13 residues. The J gene is TRBJ2-7, the V gene TRBV5-5, with D perhaps TRBD1 (6 bases). Material for sequencing was PBMCs. The sequence was collected from a woman aged 40 to 50 with lung cancer. CDR3 residues: CASSFRDNYEQYF. CDR3 nucleotide sequence: TGTGCCAGCAGCTTCAGGGACAACTACGAGCAGTACTTC.